The 13 T cell receptor beta chains in this list originate from one sample, sequenced in a study of Ad26.COV2.S vaccination and SARS-CoV-2 variants. The data were produced by immunoSEQ multiplex PCR, yet TCRdb's version contains in-frame clones alone and is incomplete. The sample has a few hundred thousand clones, more than 80% seen once. The treatment: some 20 received Ad26.COV2.S at low or high dose, single or two shots; roughly five received placebo; per-sample allocation not given. The samples were gathered on day 63 after the first injection of vaccine or placebo. The specimen comprised peripheral blood, sampled in a trial of Ad26.COV2.S vaccine versus placebo. Every receptor here comes from a person between 18 and 65 years old who received the Ad26.COV2.S COVID-19 vaccine or a placebo.

The rearrangement links TRBV19 to TRBJ2-1, with D possibly called TRBD1 or TRBD2 (5 bases each). There are 15 residues in the CDR3. The germline V gene encodes CDR1 LNHDA and CDR2 SQIVND (reference sequence). V dropped 6 bases and J dropped 10 bases, with 22 bases sitting between them. The CDR3 nucleotides read TGTGCCAGTAGCACCGGGACCCCAATGGGTAAGGAGCAGTTCTTC. It is translated as CASSTGTPMGKEQFF. The entire variable domain, with the rest obtained from reference TRBV19 and TRBJ2-1, is as follows: DGGITQSPKYLFRKEGQNVTLSCEQNLNHDAMYWYRQDPGQGLRLIYYSQIVNDFQKGDIAEGYSVSREKKESFPLTVTSAQKNPTAFYLCASSTGTPMGKEQFFGPGTRLTVL.

The CDR3 reads CSGGTSGLDEQFF. The CDR3 DNA reads as TGCAGCGGAGGGACTAGCGGGCTTGATGAGCAGTTCTTC. V is TRBV29-1 and J is TRBJ2-1, with 12 bases that match TRBD2. V lost 7 bases and J lost 8; bases outside the gene matches: 6. Germline V lookup: CDR1 SQVTM, CDR2 ANQGSEA. The CDR3 is made up of 13 amino acids.

The chain employs TRBV19 and TRBJ1-5; the match to TRBD1 covers 8 bases. V gave up 4 bases and J gave up 0 bases; unmatched junction bases: 14. The germline gives CDR1 LNHDA, CDR2 SQIVND (reference sequence). The CDR3 has 19 residues. As DNA, the CDR3 is TGTGCCAGTAGTAGGAGACAGGGGAACCCAGATTATAGCAATCAGCCCCAGCATTTT. Amino acid sequence: CASSRRQGNPDYSNQPQHF.

This chain joins TRBV5-1 and TRBJ2-1, with 12 bases lining up with TRBD2. This CDR3 has 17 amino acids. The germline gives CDR1 SGHRS, CDR2 YFSETQ. V dropped 2 bases and J dropped 1; count of bases not matched to a gene: 4. The CDR3 DNA reads as TGCGCCAGCAGCTTCCGACTAGCGGGAGCATCCTACAATGAGCAGTTCTTC. Translation: CASSFRLAGASYNEQFF.

The chain combines TRBV7-9 with TRBJ2-1, with 7 bases fitting TRBD2. The germline V gene encodes CDR1 SEHNR and CDR2 FQNEAQ (reference sequence). V trimming: 6 bases; J trimming: 2 bases; junction bases outside the gene matches: 10. This CDR3 region has 16 residues. The CDR3 protein is CASSSHGGVTYNEQFF. The CDR3 nucleotides read TGTGCCAGCAGTTCCCATGGGGGGGTTACCTACAATGAGCAGTTCTTC.

This sequence joins TRBV7-2 and TRBJ2-2; the match to TRBD2 covers 8 bases. The V gene's germline CDR1 is SGHTA and CDR2 FQGNSA. This CDR3 has 18 residues. With V trimmed by 3 bases and J by 7 bases, 16 bases remained unmatched. The CDR3 DNA is TGTGCCAGCAGCTTCCTAGGCCGAGGTAGCGGGAAGAGCGGGGAGCTGTTTTTT. Translating it yields CASSFLGRGSGKSGELFF.

V usage is TRBV6-2 or TRBV6-3 and J usage is TRBJ1-4, with TRBD1 identical over 8 bases. CDR1 and CDR2 (germline): MNHEY, SVGEGT. The CDR3 totals 16 residues. The V gene end was trimmed by 3 bases and the J gene end by 7 bases; junction bases not matched to a gene: 10. This chain's CDR3 is CASSYIQGASGEKLFF. The CDR3 coding sequence is TGTGCCAGCAGTTATATCCAGGGGGCGTCAGGTGAAAAACTGTTTTTT.

The chain employs TRBV6-5 and TRBJ2-7, with 11 bases aligning to TRBD1. Germline assignment: CDR1 MNHEY and CDR2 SVGAGI. Trimming removed 10 bases from V and 6 bases from J; junction bases left unmatched: 8. The CDR3 extends over 13 amino acids. The chain's CDR3 is CATLEGTGGEQYF. The CDR3 region has the DNA TGTGCCACCCTGGAGGGGACAGGGGGCGAGCAGTACTTC.

The rearrangement uses TRBV9 and TRBJ2-1; 8 bases fit TRBD2. Losses at the gene ends were 0 bases for V and 4 bases for J; bases not matched to a gene: 6. The CDR3 is 16 amino acids. CDR1 and CDR2 from the germline V gene are SGDLS and YYNGEE. The CDR3 nucleotides are TGTGCCAGCAGCGTAGCTACTAGCGGACTGTACAATGAGCAGTTCTTC. Amino acid sequence: CASSVATSGLYNEQFF.

In its sample, this clone was seen once. The gene calls are TRBV7-9 and TRBJ2-1; tentative D call: TRBD1 (5 bases). This CDR3 is 15 amino acids long. The V gene's germline CDR1 is SEHNR and CDR2 FQNEAQ (reference sequence). Deletions cut 1 base from V and 6 bases from J, with 13 bases between. The CDR3 sequence is CASSLGHPGPNEQFF. In DNA, the CDR3 is TGTGCCAGCAGCTTAGGGCATCCAGGGCCCAATGAGCAGTTCTTC.

The chain uses TRBV5-8 and TRBJ2-1, with 9 bases fitting TRBD2. Germline V lookup: CDR1 SGHTS, CDR2 YDEGEE. CDR3 size: 16 residues. J gave up 0 bases and V 4 bases, and 5 bases lay outside the gene matches. The CDR3 DNA sequence: TGTGCCAGCAGCATAAGACTAGCGGACTCCTACAATGAGCAGTTCTTC. Translating it yields CASSIRLADSYNEQFF. Based on the CDR3 plus reference TRBV5-8 and TRBJ2-1, the full variable domain is EAGVTQSPTHLIKTRGQQATLRCSPISGHTSVYWYQQALGLGLQFLLWYDEGEERNRGNFPPRFSGRQFPNYSSELNVNALELEDSALYLCASSIRLADSYNEQFFGPGTRLTVL.

V and J are TRBV24-1 and TRBJ2-3; the match to TRBD1 covers 7 bases. This CDR3 spans 15 amino acids. Germline values: CDR1 KGHDR, CDR2 SFDVKD. With V trimmed by 4 bases and J by 6 bases, 9 bases remained unmatched. CDR3 DNA: TGTGCCACCAGTGAAACAAGGGGGCAATGGGATACGCAGTATTTT. This encodes CATSETRGQWDTQYF.

The sample holds one count of this clone. This chain uses TRBV7-2 with TRBJ2-3; D may be TRBD1 or TRBD2 (5 bases each). The V gene lost 5 bases and the J gene lost 2 bases, with 8 bases spanning the gap. The CDR3 runs to 13 residues. CDR1 is SGHTA, CDR2 FQGNSA, per germline. The CDR3 DNA sequence: TGTGCCAGCAGCCAGGGACCCACAGATACGCAGTATTTT. Translation: CASSQGPTDTQYF. Full variable domain (remainder filled in from reference TRBV7-2 and TRBJ2-3): GAGVSQSPSNKVTEKGKDVELRCDPISGHTALYWYRQSLGQGLEFLIYFQGNSAPDKSGLPSDRFSAERTGGSVSTLTIQRTQQEDSAVYLCASSQGPTDTQYFGPGTRLTVL.